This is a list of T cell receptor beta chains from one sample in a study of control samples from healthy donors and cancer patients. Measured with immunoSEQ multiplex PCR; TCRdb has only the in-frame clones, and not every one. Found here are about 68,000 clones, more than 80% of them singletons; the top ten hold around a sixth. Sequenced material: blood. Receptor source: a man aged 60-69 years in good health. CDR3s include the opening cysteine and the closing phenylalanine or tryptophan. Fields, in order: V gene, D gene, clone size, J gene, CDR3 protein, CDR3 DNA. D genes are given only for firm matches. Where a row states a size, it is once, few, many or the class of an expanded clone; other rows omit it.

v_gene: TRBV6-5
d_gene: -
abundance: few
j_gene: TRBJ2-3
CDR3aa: CASRLQGGPDTQYF
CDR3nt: TGTGCCAGCAGACTTCAGGGGGGCCCTGATACGCAGTATTTT

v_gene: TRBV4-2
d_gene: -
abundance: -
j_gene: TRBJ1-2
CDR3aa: CASSPSGGETGIPANYGYTF
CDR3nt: TGTGCCAGCAGCCCGTCGGGGGGGGAAACAGGGATCCCCGCTAACTATGGCTACACCTTC

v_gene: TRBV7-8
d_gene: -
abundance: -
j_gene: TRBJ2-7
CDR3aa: CASSSRTELYEQYF
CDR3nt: TGTGCCAGCAGCTCGCGGACAGAACTCTACGAGCAGTACTTC

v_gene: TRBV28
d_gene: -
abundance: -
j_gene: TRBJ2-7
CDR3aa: CASSLGQATYEQYF
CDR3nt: TGTGCCAGCAGTTTGGGGCAGGCGACCTACGAGCAGTACTTC

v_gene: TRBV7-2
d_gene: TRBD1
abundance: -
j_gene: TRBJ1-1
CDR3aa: CASSPRQGAGEAFF
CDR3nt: TGTGCCAGCAGCCCACGACAGGGGGCCGGTGAAGCTTTCTTT

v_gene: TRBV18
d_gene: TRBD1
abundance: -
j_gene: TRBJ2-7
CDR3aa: CASSPAGQGARNEQYF
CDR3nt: TGTGCCAGCTCACCAGCGGGACAGGGGGCGCGGAACGAGCAGTACTTC

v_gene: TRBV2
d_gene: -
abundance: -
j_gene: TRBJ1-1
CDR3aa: CASSPRLNTEAFF
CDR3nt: TGTGCCAGCAGCCCCAGGCTGAACACTGAAGCTTTCTTT

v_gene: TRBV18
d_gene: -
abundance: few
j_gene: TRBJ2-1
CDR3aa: CASSPGGYEQFF
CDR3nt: TGTGCCAGCTCACCAGGGGGGTATGAGCAGTTCTTC

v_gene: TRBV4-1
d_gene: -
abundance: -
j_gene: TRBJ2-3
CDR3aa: CASSQGSSGDPYTQYF
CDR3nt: TGCGCCAGCAGCCAAGGTAGTAGCGGAGACCCCTATACGCAGTATTTT

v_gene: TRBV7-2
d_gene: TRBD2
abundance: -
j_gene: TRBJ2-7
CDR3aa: CASSSVAGGPIEQYF
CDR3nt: TGTGCCAGCAGCTCTGTAGCGGGAGGGCCGATCGAGCAGTACTTC

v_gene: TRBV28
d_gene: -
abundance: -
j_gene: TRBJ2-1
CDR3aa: CASSLPGENNEQFF
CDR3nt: TGTGCCAGCAGTTTACCAGGGGAGAACAATGAGCAGTTCTTC

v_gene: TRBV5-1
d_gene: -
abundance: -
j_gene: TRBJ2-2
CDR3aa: CASSPRVYTGELFF
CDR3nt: TGCGCCAGCAGCCCTAGGGTTTACACCGGGGAGCTGTTTTTT

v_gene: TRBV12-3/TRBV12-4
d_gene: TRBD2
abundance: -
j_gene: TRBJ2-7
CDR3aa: CASRGGSYEQYF
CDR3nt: TGTGCCAGCCGAGGCGGGAGTTACGAGCAGTACTTC

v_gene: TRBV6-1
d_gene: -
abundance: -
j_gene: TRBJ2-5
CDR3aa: CASSEDSRDPGQIETQYF
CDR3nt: TGTGCCAGCAGTGAGGATTCCCGGGACCCGGGGCAAATAGAGACCCAGTACTTC

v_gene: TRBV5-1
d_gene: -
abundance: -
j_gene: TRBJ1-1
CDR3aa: CASSLVDRFTEAFF
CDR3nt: TGCGCCAGCAGCTTGGTAGACAGGTTCACTGAAGCTTTCTTT

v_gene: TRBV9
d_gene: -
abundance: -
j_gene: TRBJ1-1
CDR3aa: CASSVEAQNTEAFF
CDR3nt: TGTGCCAGCAGCGTAGAAGCCCAGAACACTGAAGCTTTCTTT

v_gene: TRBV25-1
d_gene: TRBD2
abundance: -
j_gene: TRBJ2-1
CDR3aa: CASSDQREVNEQFF
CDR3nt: TGTGCCAGCAGTGACCAGCGGGAGGTTAATGAGCAGTTCTTC

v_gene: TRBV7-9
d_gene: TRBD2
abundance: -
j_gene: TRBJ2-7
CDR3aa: CASSLGGSTYEQYF
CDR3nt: TGTGCCAGCAGCCTCGGCGGGAGTACCTACGAGCAGTACTTC

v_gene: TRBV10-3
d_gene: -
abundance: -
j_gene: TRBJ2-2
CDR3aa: CAISATDPNTGELFF
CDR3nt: TGTGCCATCAGTGCGACAGACCCGAACACCGGGGAGCTGTTTTTT

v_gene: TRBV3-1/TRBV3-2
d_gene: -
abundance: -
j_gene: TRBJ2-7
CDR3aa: CASSQGTPAYYEQYF
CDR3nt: TGTGCCAGCAGCCAGGGAACGCCAGCTTACTACGAGCAGTACTTC

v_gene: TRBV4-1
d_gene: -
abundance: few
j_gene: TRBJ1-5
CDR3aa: CASSHRGDSNQPQHF
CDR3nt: TGCGCCAGCAGCCACCGGGGCGATAGCAATCAGCCCCAGCATTTT

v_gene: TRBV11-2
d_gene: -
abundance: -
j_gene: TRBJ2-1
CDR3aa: CASSGNRYNEQFF
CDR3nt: TGTGCCAGCAGCGGAAACAGGTACAATGAGCAGTTCTTC

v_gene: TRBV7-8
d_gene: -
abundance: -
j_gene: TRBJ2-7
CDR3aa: CASSLALGAYEQYF
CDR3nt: TGTGCCAGCAGCTTAGCGCTTGGTGCCTACGAGCAGTACTTC

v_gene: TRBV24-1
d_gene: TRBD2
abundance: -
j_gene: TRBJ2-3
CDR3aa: CATSRTSGIIDTQYF
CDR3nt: TGTGCCACCAGCCGGACTAGCGGGATTATAGATACGCAGTATTTT

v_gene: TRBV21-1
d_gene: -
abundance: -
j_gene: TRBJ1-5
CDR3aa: CASSKASQGLSQPQHF
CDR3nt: TGTGCCAGCAGCAAAGCTTCACAGGGTTTAAGTCAGCCCCAGCATTTT

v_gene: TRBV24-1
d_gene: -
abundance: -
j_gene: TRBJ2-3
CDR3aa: CATSDPNPRNTDTQYF
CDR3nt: TGTGCCACCAGTGATCCCAATCCGCGGAACACAGATACGCAGTATTTT

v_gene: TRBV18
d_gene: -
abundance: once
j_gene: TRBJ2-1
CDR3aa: CASSPTGGGYNEQFF
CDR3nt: TGTGCCAGCTCACCAACGGGTGGTGGGTACAATGAGCAGTTCTTC

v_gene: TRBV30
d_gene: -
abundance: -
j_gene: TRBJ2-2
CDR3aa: CAWSVLRYSRRNTGELFF
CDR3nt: TGTGCCTGGAGTGTACTTCGCTATAGTAGGAGGAACACCGGGGAGCTGTTTTTT

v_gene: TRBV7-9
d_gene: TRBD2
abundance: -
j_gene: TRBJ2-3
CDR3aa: CASSFRGADTQYF
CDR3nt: TGTGCCAGCAGCTTCCGGGGGGCAGATACGCAGTATTTT

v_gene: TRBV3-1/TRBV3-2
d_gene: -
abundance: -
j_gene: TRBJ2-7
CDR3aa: CASSQGVGRAGEQYF
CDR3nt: TGTGCCAGCAGCCAAGGAGTGGGTAGGGCAGGCGAGCAGTACTTC

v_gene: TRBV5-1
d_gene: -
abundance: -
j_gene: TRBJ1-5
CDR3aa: CASSLSGGSSNQPQHF
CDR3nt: TGCGCCAGCAGCTTGTCGGGGGGCAGTAGCAATCAGCCCCAGCATTTT

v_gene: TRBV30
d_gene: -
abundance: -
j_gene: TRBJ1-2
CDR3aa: CAWSFSLNYGYTF
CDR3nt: TGTGCCTGGAGCTTTTCCCTTAACTATGGCTACACCTTC

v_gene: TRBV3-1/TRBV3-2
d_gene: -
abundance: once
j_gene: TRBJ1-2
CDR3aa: CASSLGWSYTF
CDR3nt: TGTGCCAGCAGCCTGGGTTGGAGCTACACCTTC

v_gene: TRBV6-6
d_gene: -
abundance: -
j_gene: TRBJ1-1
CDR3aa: CASSPTGANTEAFF
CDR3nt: TGTGCCAGCAGCCCTACCGGTGCGAACACTGAAGCTTTCTTT

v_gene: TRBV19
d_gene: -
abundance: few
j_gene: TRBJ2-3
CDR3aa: CASSPQTDGYTDTQYF
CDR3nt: TGTGCCAGTAGTCCCCAGACCGACGGATACACAGATACGCAGTATTTT

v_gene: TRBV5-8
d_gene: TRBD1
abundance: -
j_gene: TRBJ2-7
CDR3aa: CASRDDRVYEQYF
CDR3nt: TGTGCCAGCAGAGATGACAGGGTGTACGAGCAGTACTTC

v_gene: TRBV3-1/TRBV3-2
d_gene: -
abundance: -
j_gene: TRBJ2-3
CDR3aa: CASSQAGGTDTQYF
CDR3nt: TGTGCCAGCAGCCAAGCAGGGGGCACAGATACGCAGTATTTT

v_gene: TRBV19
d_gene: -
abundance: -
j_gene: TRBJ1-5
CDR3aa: CASKASGGASLSQHF
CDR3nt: TGTGCCAGTAAGGCGAGCGGCGGTGCGAGTTTGTCCCAGCATTTT

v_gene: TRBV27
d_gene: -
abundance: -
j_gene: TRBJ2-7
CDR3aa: CASSLIRGSYEQYF
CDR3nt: TGTGCCAGCAGTTTAATCCGGGGCTCCTACGAGCAGTACTTC

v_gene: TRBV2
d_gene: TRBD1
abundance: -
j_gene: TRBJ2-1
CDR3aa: CASSFGITDRSRNEQFF
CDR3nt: TGTGCCAGCTCTTTCGGAATAACGGACAGGTCCCGCAATGAGCAGTTCTTC

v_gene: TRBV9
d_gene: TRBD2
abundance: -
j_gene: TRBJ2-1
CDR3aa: CASSDGLADYNEQFF
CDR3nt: TGTGCCAGCAGCGATGGACTAGCGGACTACAATGAGCAGTTCTTC

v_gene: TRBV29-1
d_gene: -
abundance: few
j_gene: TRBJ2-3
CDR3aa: CSVVEPDFTNTQYF
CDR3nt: TGCAGCGTTGTTGAACCTGACTTTACCAATACGCAGTATTTT

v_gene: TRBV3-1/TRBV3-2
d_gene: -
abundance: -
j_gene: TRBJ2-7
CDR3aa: CASSVGGRTRMGEQYF
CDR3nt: TGTGCCAGCAGCGTAGGCGGACGGACCCGTATGGGCGAGCAGTACTTC

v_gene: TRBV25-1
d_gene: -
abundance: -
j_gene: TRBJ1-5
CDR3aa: CASSERDSNQPQHF
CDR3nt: TGTGCCAGCAGTGAACGGGACAGCAATCAGCCCCAGCATTTT

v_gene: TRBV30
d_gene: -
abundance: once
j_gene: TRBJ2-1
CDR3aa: CACTRRPARNEQFF
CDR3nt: TGTGCCTGCACACGACGGCCCGCTAGGAATGAGCAGTTCTTC

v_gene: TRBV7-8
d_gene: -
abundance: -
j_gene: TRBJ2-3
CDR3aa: CASSLRAGFSTDTQYF
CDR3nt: TGTGCCAGCAGCTTAAGGGCGGGGTTTAGCACAGATACGCAGTATTTT

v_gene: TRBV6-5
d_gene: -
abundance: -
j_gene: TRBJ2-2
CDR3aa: CASSYLDLTGELFF
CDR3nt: TGTGCCAGCAGTTACCTCGACCTGACCGGGGAGCTGTTTTTT

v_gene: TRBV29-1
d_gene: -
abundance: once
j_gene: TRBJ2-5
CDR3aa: CSAQSGVGETQYF
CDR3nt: TGCAGCGCCCAGTCAGGGGTCGGAGAGACCCAGTACTTC

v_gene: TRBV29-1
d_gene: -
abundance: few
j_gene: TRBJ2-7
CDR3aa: CSVEDLGNFHEQYF
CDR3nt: TGCAGCGTTGAAGATCTTGGGAATTTCCACGAGCAGTACTTC

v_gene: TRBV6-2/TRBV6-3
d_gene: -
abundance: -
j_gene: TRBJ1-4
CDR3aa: CASSYSLSSYPGTMGEKLFF
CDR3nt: TGTGCCAGCAGTTACTCGCTCTCAAGTTATCCGGGAACGATGGGTGAAAAACTGTTTTTT

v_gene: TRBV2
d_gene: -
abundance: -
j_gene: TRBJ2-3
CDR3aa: CASSGIGGFTDTQYF
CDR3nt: TGTGCCAGCAGTGGTATTGGGGGCTTCACAGATACGCAGTATTTT

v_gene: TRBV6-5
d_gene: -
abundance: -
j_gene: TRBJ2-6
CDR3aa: CASSYTRPGANVLTF
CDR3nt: TGTGCCAGCAGTTACACGAGGCCTGGGGCCAACGTCCTGACTTTC

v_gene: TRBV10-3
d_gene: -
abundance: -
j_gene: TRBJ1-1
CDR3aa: CAISGGGTEAFF
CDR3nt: TGTGCCATCAGTGGCGGGGGTACCGAAGCTTTCTTT

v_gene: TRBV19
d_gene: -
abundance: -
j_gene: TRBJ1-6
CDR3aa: CASSTTGRGTPLHF
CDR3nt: TGTGCCAGTAGTACTACAGGGAGAGGTACACCCCTCCACTTT

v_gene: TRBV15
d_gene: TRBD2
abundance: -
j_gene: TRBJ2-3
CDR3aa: CATSRDRAGGTDTQYF
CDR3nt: TGTGCCACCAGCAGAGATCGAGCGGGAGGCACAGATACGCAGTATTTT

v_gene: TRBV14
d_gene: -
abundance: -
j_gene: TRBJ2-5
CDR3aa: CASSQVGTIQETQYF
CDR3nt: TGTGCCAGCAGCCAAGTCGGGACCATCCAAGAGACCCAGTACTTC

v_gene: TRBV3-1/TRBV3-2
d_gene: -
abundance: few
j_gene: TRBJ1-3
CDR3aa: CASSQGRQISGNTIYF
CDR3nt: TGTGCCAGCAGCCAAGGGCGGCAGATCTCTGGAAACACCATATATTTT

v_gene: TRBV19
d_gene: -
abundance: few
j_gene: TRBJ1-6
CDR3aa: CASTLDSGVRSPLHF
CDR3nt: TGTGCCAGTACTCTGGACAGCGGAGTCCGTTCACCCCTCCACTTT

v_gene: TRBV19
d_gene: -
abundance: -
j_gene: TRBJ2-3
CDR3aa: CASSILGGPTDTQYF
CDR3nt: TGTGCCAGTAGTATACTTGGCGGTCCCACAGATACGCAGTATTTT